This T cell receptor (beta chain) was recorded in a study of human T cells and chemical hapten exposure. Study summary: TCR yield per sample varied, mainly due to pooled library volumes.

The time point is: healthy volunteer bleed at 2 weeks. Extraction yielded total RNA from whole blood (unfractionated). In the original processing: From approximately 25,000 to 650,000 TCRs were found per sample, with a median of around 96,000. TCRdb reprocessed the RACE reads with MiXCR, giving one entry per CDR3 protein. The authors' filters were not applied to this entry. The sample comprises 130,000 or so distinct CDR3 sequences, approximately 9.5% of which are singletons, and around 1.7% rests with the top ten. The sequenced sample was whole blood. The receptor was isolated from a male donor in good health. Some clones in this sample may be carry-over from other donors' samples.

The CDR3 nucleotides are TGCAGCGTTGAGAGGAGCGACGATGAAGCTTTCTTT. It yields the protein CSVERSDDEAFF. This chain joins TRBV29-1 and TRBJ1-1; D remains ambiguous. The length of the CDR3 is 12 residues. The ends were cut back, 3 bases at V and 7 bases at J, with 12 bases in the middle. Germline V gives CDR1 SQVTM, CDR2 ANQGSEA.